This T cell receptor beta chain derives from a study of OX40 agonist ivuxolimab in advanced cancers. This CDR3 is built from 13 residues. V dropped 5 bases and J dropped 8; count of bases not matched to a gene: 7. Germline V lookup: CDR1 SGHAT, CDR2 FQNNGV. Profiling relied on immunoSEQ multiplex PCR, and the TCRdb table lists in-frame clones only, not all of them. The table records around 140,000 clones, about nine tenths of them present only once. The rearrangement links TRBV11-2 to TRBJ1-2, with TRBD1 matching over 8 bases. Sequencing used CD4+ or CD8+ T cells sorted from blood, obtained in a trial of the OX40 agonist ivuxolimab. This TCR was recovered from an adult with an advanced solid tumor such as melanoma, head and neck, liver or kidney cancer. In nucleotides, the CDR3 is TGTGCCAGCAGCCCGGACAGGGAAGGCGGCTACACCTTC. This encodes CASSPDREGGYTF.